This T cell receptor beta chain was identified in a study of blood T cell repertoires in COVID-19 (dated by TCRdb to 2018 to 2021). Notes on the research overall: Samples covering the acute and convalescent phases of COVID-19 were provided by collaborators in the United States, Italy and Spain. The prospective study material was composed of cDNA or gDNA derived from T cells, B-cell-depleted T cells, or PBMCs. The sample metadata nearly always contained a de-identified subject ID, COVID-19 status, age in years and sex. The repertoires were made available in a free public database intended to serve as a resource for research on the immune response to SARS-CoV-2. Deeply sampled blood TCRbeta repertoires from subjects exposed to, actively infected with, or recovered from COVID-19 were included in the dataset. Where available, HLA class I and class II types were taken from metadata supplied by the sample provider and were not determined by assay-based typing. Samples came from the ongoing ImmuneRACE study (first 160 participants) plus 1,254 subjects from 6 global collaborators.

This clone was seen only once. Its cognate antigen has yet to be identified. Base qualities are missing; no much larger clone stands one base away. The immunoSEQ Assay, a bias-controlled multiplex PCR, was used to amplify TCRbeta CDR3 regions from genomic DNA. The published analysis was carried out like this. Within the assay, amplification of reference gene primers was used to estimate how many nucleated cells each sample contained. To quantify the absolute abundance of each unique TCRbeta CDR3 rearrangement, sequence reads were collapsed and filtered. For each sample, productive Simpson clonality was calculated as the square root of Simpson's diversity index across productive rearrangements. Here the immuneACCESS table is served through TCRdb, limited to in-frame sequences with V and J called. Missing clones are a known gap in these copies; in checked studies unresolved V genes cover under half, and the rest lacks a known reason. Clonal size and the V and J genes are those of that table, whereas D and trimming came from the DNA. The sample has tens of thousands of clones on record, around 90% of them singletons. The leading ten clones occupy 4.8% of the sample.

General conclusions and limits of the study: The amount of clinical and demographic metadata varied by source and participant and was provided uncurated.

The collaborating institutions used their own protocols to collect whole blood in K2EDTA tubes. For TCRbeta analysis, collaborators shipped samples as frozen whole blood, isolated PBMCs, or DNA extracted from either of those sample types. CDR1 SEHNR and CDR2 FQNEAQ are derived from the germline V gene (reference sequence). V is clipped by 0 bases and J by 11 bases, and the sequence between their germline boundaries is 13 bases long. Measured from the cysteine to the phenylalanine, the CDR3 is 13 residues long. Only the CDR3 portion is preserved as DNA: 39 bases, with reading frame beginning at the first base.

Sequenced material: peripheral blood. The sequence derives from a woman older than 75 with active COVID-19. Here the chain combines TRBV7-9 and TRBJ1-1, with the D segment identity uncertain. The CDR3 has the sequence CASSLANRERAFF. The DNA is TGTGCCAGCAGCTTAGCGAACCGGGAGCGGGCTTTCTTT.